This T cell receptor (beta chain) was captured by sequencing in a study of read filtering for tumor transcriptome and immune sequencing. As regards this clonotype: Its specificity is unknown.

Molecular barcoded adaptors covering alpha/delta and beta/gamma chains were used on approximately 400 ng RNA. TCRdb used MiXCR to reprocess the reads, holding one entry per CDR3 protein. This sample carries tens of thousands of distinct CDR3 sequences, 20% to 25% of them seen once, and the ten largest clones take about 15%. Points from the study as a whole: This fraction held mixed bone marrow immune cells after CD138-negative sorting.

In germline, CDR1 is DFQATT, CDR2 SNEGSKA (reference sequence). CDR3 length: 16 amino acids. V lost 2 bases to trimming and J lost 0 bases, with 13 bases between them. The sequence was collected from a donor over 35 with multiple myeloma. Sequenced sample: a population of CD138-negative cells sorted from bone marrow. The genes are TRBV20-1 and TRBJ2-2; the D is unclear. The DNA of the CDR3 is TGCAGTGCTAGACACAGTTTTAACGCGAACACCGGGGAGCTGTTTTTT. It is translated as CSARHSFNANTGELFF.